These 21 T cell receptor beta chains share one sample of origin, sequenced in a study of cytomegalovirus exposure and HLA in healthy donors. 13 Jbeta primers and 60 Vbeta primers were used for the PCR. Profiled with immunoSEQ multiplex PCR; TCRdb holds only in-frame clones, not every one. Among around 150,000 clones listed, approximately 60% were seen once. Material: PBMCs. All receptors come from a woman in her sixties in good health and CMV-seropositive.

About this clone itself: At one boundary the junction diverges from the germline segment, which might be a read error. The identical CDR3 is also encoded by other nucleotide sequences in the sample. The chain employs TRBV4-3 and TRBJ2-3, with 8 positions matching TRBD2. Germline V lookup: CDR1 LGHNA, CDR2 YSLEER. CDR3 length: 17 residues. The CDR3 sequence: CASSQDPAGAVIDTQYF. DNA of the CDR3: TGCGCTAGCAGCCAAGATCCAGCGGGGGCGGTGATAGATACGCAGTATTTT.

The chain links TRBV2 to TRBJ1-2; D possibly corresponds to TRBD1 (5 bases). V shed 7 bases and J shed 8 bases, with 17 bases lying between them. The CDR3 covers 13 residues. Per the germline V gene, CDR1 is SNHLY and CDR2 is FYNNEI. The CDR3 DNA reads as TGTGCCAGCACCGGGGGTGGTAGCGGGGGCTACACCTTC. It encodes CASTGGGSGGYTF. Full variable domain (outside the CDR3, taken from reference TRBV2 and TRBJ1-2): EPEVTQTPSHQVTQMGQEVILRCVPISNHLYFYWYRQILGQKVEFLVSFYNNEISEKSEIFDDQFSVERPDGSNFTLKIRSTKLEDSAMYFCASTGGGSGGYTFGSGTRLTVV.

This chain uses TRBV2 with TRBJ2-3; possibly TRBD2 for D (5 bases). Germline-derived CDR1 and CDR2 are SNHLY and FYNNEI. Trimming stripped 6 bases from V and 1 base from J, with 11 bases between. CDR3 length: 14 residues. The CDR3 DNA is TGTGCCAGCAGCAAAATGGGAGGCACAGATACGCAGTATTTT. Translating gives CASSKMGGTDTQYF.

This clone occurred a few times. CDR3 DNA sequence: TGCGCCAGCAGCCATCAATCCAGCGGGACAGATACGCAGTATTTT. As protein: CASSHQSSGTDTQYF. This sequence joins TRBV4-3 and TRBJ2-3; D might be TRBD2 (6 bases). Germline V gene data show CDR1 as LGHNA and CDR2 as YSLEER. The germline V and J ends were trimmed by 3 bases and 3 bases, with 13 bases remaining between them. This CDR3 spans 15 amino acids.

On this clone itself: Germline and junction disagree at one end, which may indicate a read error. The identical CDR3 is also encoded by other nucleotide sequences in the sample. The V gene is TRBV4-2, the J gene TRBJ2-3; 11 bases are shared with TRBD2. CDR1 is LGHNA, CDR2 YNFKEQ, per germline. CDR3 length: 16 amino acids. CDR3 DNA sequence: TGTGCCAGCAGCCAAGACCTAGCGGGAGGTTCAGATACGCAATATTTT. It codes for CASSQDLAGGSDTQYF.

This chain joins TRBV7-9 and TRBJ2-5, with TRBD2 as a possible D gene (5 bases). V gave up 1 base and J gave up 5 bases, with 14 bases separating them. CDR1 and CDR2 from the germline V gene are SEHNR and FQNEAQ (reference sequence). The CDR3 runs 15 residues. DNA of the CDR3: TGTGCCAGCAGCTTAGATTTAGGGAGTCGGGAGACCCAGTACTTC. It encodes CASSLDLGSRETQYF.

V and J are TRBV4-3 and TRBJ1-2; D may be TRBD1 (5 bases). CDR1 and CDR2 (germline): LGHNA, YSLEER. The CDR3 has 13 amino acids. Trimming took off 0 bases at V and 8 bases at J, with 10 bases between the two ends. The CDR3 DNA is TGCGCCAGCAGCCAAGAGGGTACAGGAGGCTACACCTTC. This sequence encodes CASSQEGTGGYTF.

The chain links TRBV19 to TRBJ2-1; 13 nucleotides align to TRBD2. CDR1 is LNHDA, CDR2 SQIVND, per germline (reference sequence). The junction had 0 bases not matched to a gene; V was cut back by 1 base and J by 6 bases. The CDR3 sequence is 15 residues long. In DNA, the CDR3 is TGTGCCAGTAGTATAGGGACTAGCGGGAGCAATGAGCAGTTCTTC. Its translation: CASSIGTSGSNEQFF.

This clone was detected once. DNA of the CDR3: TGTGCCAGCAGTTATTACCCGCAGGGGGATACCTACGAGCAGTACTTC. Protein: CASSYYPQGDTYEQYF. The rearrangement uses TRBV6-6 and TRBJ2-7; the match to TRBD1 covers 7 bases. Germline values: CDR1 MNHNY, CDR2 SVGAGI (reference sequence). The CDR3 runs to 16 residues. J was trimmed by 2 bases and V by 3 bases; bases with no gene match: 10.

This clone appeared a few times. This sample includes further DNA sequences coding for the same CDR3. The V and J genes are TRBV10-3 and TRBJ1-1; tentatively, D is TRBD1 (6 bases). V dropped 6 bases and J dropped 0 bases, with 8 bases sitting between them. Germline CDR1 is ENHRY and CDR2 is SYGVKD. This CDR3 is 13 amino acids long. The CDR3 coding sequence is TGTGCCATCAGAACAGGGCTGAACACTGAAGCTTTCTTT. Translated: CAIRTGLNTEAFF.

In its sample, this clone was seen once. The chain carries TRBV6-6 and TRBJ2-1, with 13 nucleotides matching TRBD2. The CDR3 consists of 15 residues. The J segment lost 10 bases and the V segment lost 2 bases, leaving 5 bases of the junction unmatched. Germline V lookup: CDR1 MNHNY, CDR2 SVGAGI (reference sequence). This CDR3 is CASSYTSGRAEEQFF. The CDR3 DNA is TGTGCCAGCAGTTACACTAGCGGGAGGGCAGAGGAGCAGTTCTTC.

The V gene is TRBV25-1, the J gene TRBJ2-1; weak D call: TRBD1 (5 bases). This CDR3 spans 15 amino acids. Germline CDR1 reads MGHDK; CDR2 reads SYGVNS. Trimming left V 2 bases short and J 6 bases short, with 14 bases between. The CDR3 spells CASSETQGAGNEQFF. As DNA, the CDR3 is TGTGCCAGCAGTGAAACCCAAGGGGCTGGCAATGAGCAGTTCTTC.

V is TRBV7-2 and J is TRBJ2-1, with TRBD2 matching over 8 bases. Germline CDR1 reads SGHTA; CDR2 reads FQGNSA. This CDR3 comprises 14 residues. The junction had 8 bases not matched to a gene; V was cut back by 5 bases and J by 8 bases. The CDR3 DNA sequence: TGTGCCAGCAGCCCTCTCCGGGAGGGCCATGAGCAGTTCTTC. It encodes CASSPLREGHEQFF.

J is TRBJ1-3 and V is TRBV14; 8 bases agree with TRBD1. CDR1 and CDR2 from the germline V gene are SGHDN and FVKESK. The CDR3 extends over 15 amino acids. The J segment lost 3 bases and the V segment lost 4 bases, leaving 5 bases of the junction unmatched. The CDR3 nucleotides are TGTGCCAGCAGCCGGAGACAGGGGTTTGGAAACACCATATATTTT. Protein sequence: CASSRRQGFGNTIYF.

This clone was seen only a few times. This chain uses TRBV11-3 with TRBJ2-3; TRBD2 might be the D (6 bases). The CDR3 loop spans 15 amino acids. From germline, CDR1 is SGHNT and CDR2 YENEEA. Trimming cost V 1 base and J 4 bases, with 12 bases left between them. The CDR3 spells CASSLGGGVADTQYF. The CDR3 region has the DNA TGTGCCAGCAGCTTAGGAGGAGGGGTGGCAGATACGCAGTATTTT. Looking up the rest from reference TRBV11-3 and TRBJ2-3 gives the full variable domain: EAGVVQSPRYKIIEKKQPVAFWCNPISGHNTLYWYLQNLGQGPELLIRYENEEAVDDSQLPKDRFSAERLKGVDSTLKIQPAELGDSAVYLCASSLGGGVADTQYFGPGTRLTVL.

The rearrangement joins TRBV27 to TRBJ2-7; D possibly corresponds to TRBD1 (6 bases). The V and J ends lost 6 bases and 7 bases respectively, with 19 bases between them. Per germline, CDR1 MNHEY and CDR2 SMNVEV (reference sequence). This CDR3 has 14 residues. CDR3 in DNA: TGTGCCAGCAGCTCCGGACAGACCTTTACGGAGCAGTACTTC. This codes for CASSSGQTFTEQYF.

This clone was observed a few times. This sequence joins TRBV30 and TRBJ2-1; D may be TRBD2 (6 bases). Looked up from germline, CDR1 is GTSNPN and CDR2 is SVGIG (reference sequence). This CDR3 spans 14 amino acids. The V gene lost 3 bases and the J gene lost 2 bases, with 11 bases spanning the gap. CDR3 in amino acids: CAWRLGGAYNEQFF. The DNA for the CDR3 is TGTGCCTGGAGATTAGGCGGGGCCTACAATGAGCAGTTCTTC.

The genes are TRBV10-3 and TRBJ2-1; 9 bases agree with TRBD2. The CDR3 loop spans 15 amino acids. Looked up from germline, CDR1 is ENHRY and CDR2 is SYGVKD. The V segment lost 3 bases and the J segment 5 bases; nucleotides outside the gene matches: 5. In DNA, the CDR3 is TGTGCCATCAGTGACCCGGGACTAGCAAACAATGAGCAGTTCTTC. This translates into CAISDPGLANNEQFF.

This clone was recorded a few times. This rearrangement joins TRBV7-2 to TRBJ2-1; 9 positions agree with TRBD1. V shed 5 bases, J shed 7 bases, and the junction held 6 bases outside the gene matches. The CDR3 has 14 residues. From germline, CDR1 is SGHTA and CDR2 FQGNSA. CDR3 nucleotides: TGTACCAGCAGCCCTCGACAGGGGGGAAATGAGCAGTTCTTC. It is translated as CTSSPRQGGNEQFF.

The chain couples TRBV7-2 to TRBJ2-1, with a weak D call TRBD2 (6 bases). Trimming pared 3 bases from V and 3 bases from J, leaving 9 bases between. CDR1 is SGHTA, CDR2 FQGNSA, per germline. The CDR3 sequence is 14 residues long. CDR3 sequence: CASSLDSGYNEQFF. For the CDR3, the DNA is TGTGCCAGCAGCTTGGATAGCGGCTACAATGAGCAGTTCTTC.

This clone was picked up a small number of times. The chain employs TRBV30 and TRBJ1-1; the D gene is possibly TRBD1 (6 bases). Trimming shortened V by 8 bases and J by 0 bases, and 13 bases separated the two germline ends. In germline, CDR1 is GTSNPN, CDR2 SVGIG (reference sequence). The CDR3 consists of 13 residues. The CDR3 sequence is CAAQGQLNTEAFF. Written as DNA, the CDR3 is TGTGCCGCACAGGGACAACTGAACACTGAAGCTTTCTTT. The whole variable domain, remainder taken from reference TRBV30 and TRBJ1-1, is SQTIHQWPATLVQPVGSPLSLECTVEGTSNPNLYWYRQAAGRGLQLLFYSVGIGQISSEVPQNLSASRPQDRQFILSSKKLLLSDSGFYLCAAQGQLNTEAFFGQGTRLTVV.